The rows below give T cell receptor beta chains drawn from one sample of a study of blood T cells in healthy people across ages. Via MiXCR, TCRdb re-called the 5' RACE reads, giving one row per CDR3 protein. This table has fewer than 2 million distinct CDR3 sequences, roughly two fifths appearing once. The sequenced sample was blood. The receptors here all came from a human donor in good health. Both conserved end residues are part of each CDR3. D genes are given only for firm matches. Some rows have no size entry. The others give once, few or many, or a class for an expanded clone.

CDR3 protein: CASSLLTSGGQNIQYF
CDR3 DNA: TGTGCCAGCAGCCTGTTGACTAGCGGGGGTCAAAACATTCAGTACTTC
V gene: TRBV7-2
D gene: TRBD2
J gene: TRBJ2-4
clone size: -

CDR3 protein: CASSLFIAGGPGETQYF
CDR3 DNA: TGTGCCAGCAGTTTATTTATAGCGGGGGGGCCGGGGGAGACCCAGTACTTC
V gene: TRBV28
D gene: TRBD2
J gene: TRBJ2-5
clone size: few

CDR3 protein: CASSYRFGGGTGTYEQYF
CDR3 DNA: TGTGCCAGCAGCTATCGTTTCGGGGGGGGGACAGGGACCTACGAGCAGTACTTC
V gene: TRBV7-2
D gene: -
J gene: TRBJ2-7
clone size: -

CDR3 protein: CASSPKGIYNEAFF
CDR3 DNA: TGTGCCAGCTCACCAAAGGGTATATACAATGAGGCTTTCTTT
V gene: TRBV18
D gene: -
J gene: TRBJ1-1
clone size: few

CDR3 protein: CASRPPRGDYNEQFF
CDR3 DNA: TGTGCCAGCAGACCGCCGAGGGGTGACTACAATGAGCAGTTCTTC
V gene: TRBV7-9
D gene: -
J gene: TRBJ2-1
clone size: few

CDR3 protein: CASSPGTREQFF
CDR3 DNA: TGTGCCAGCAGCCCAGGGACAAGGGAGCAGTTCTTC
V gene: TRBV3-1
D gene: -
J gene: TRBJ2-1
clone size: -

CDR3 protein: CASSLALGSTVSYNSPLHF
CDR3 DNA: TGTGCCAGCAGTTTAGCCTTGGGTTCGACTGTCTCCTATAATTCACCCCTCCACTTT
V gene: TRBV12-3/TRBV12-4
D gene: -
J gene: TRBJ1-6
clone size: -

CDR3 protein: CASRLDRGRIDTQYF
CDR3 DNA: TGTGCCAGCAGGCTAGACAGGGGGCGCATAGATACGCAGTATTTT
V gene: TRBV6-5
D gene: TRBD1
J gene: TRBJ2-3
clone size: few

CDR3 protein: CASSWTGGQPQHF
CDR3 DNA: TGTGCCAGCAGCTGGACCGGTGGCCAGCCCCAGCATTTT
V gene: TRBV6-2/TRBV6-3
D gene: -
J gene: TRBJ1-5
clone size: -

CDR3 protein: CASSSFLAGETQYF
CDR3 DNA: TGCGCCAGCAGCTCCTTCTTAGCGGGGGAGACCCAGTACTTC
V gene: TRBV5-1
D gene: TRBD2
J gene: TRBJ2-5
clone size: few

CDR3 protein: CASRPKGVETQYF
CDR3 DNA: TGTGCCAGTCGTCCCAAAGGAGTGGAGACCCAGTACTTC
V gene: TRBV18
D gene: -
J gene: TRBJ2-5
clone size: few

CDR3 protein: CASSLAGPTLDTQYF
CDR3 DNA: TGCGCCAGCAGCTTGGCCGGGCCCACCTTGGATACGCAGTATTTT
V gene: TRBV5-1
D gene: -
J gene: TRBJ2-3
clone size: -

CDR3 protein: CAISGDRSSYEQYF
CDR3 DNA: TGTGCCATCAGTGGGGACAGGAGCTCCTACGAGCAGTACTTC
V gene: TRBV10-3
D gene: TRBD1
J gene: TRBJ2-7
clone size: many

CDR3 protein: CASSQQPYEQYF
CDR3 DNA: TGTGCCAGCAGCCAACAACCGTACGAGCAGTACTTC
V gene: TRBV11-2
D gene: -
J gene: TRBJ2-7
clone size: few

CDR3 protein: CSASRIFSDTQYF
CDR3 DNA: TGCAGTGCTAGCAGGATATTTTCAGATACGCAGTATTTT
V gene: TRBV20-1
D gene: -
J gene: TRBJ2-3
clone size: -

CDR3 protein: CASSPQYSNEKLFF
CDR3 DNA: TGTGCCAGCAGCCCCCAATACTCCAATGAAAAACTGTTTTTT
V gene: TRBV5-5
D gene: -
J gene: TRBJ1-4
clone size: -

CDR3 protein: CSVLLWGQGGSGYTF
CDR3 DNA: TGCAGCGTTTTGCTCTGGGGACAGGGAGGATCGGGCTACACCTTC
V gene: TRBV29-1
D gene: TRBD1
J gene: TRBJ1-2
clone size: many

CDR3 protein: CSATNTYNEQFF
CDR3 DNA: TGCAGTGCTACCAATACCTACAATGAGCAGTTCTTC
V gene: TRBV20-1
D gene: -
J gene: TRBJ2-1
clone size: -

CDR3 protein: CSVEWESNQPQHF
CDR3 DNA: TGCAGCGTTGAATGGGAGAGCAATCAGCCCCAGCATTTT
V gene: TRBV29-1
D gene: -
J gene: TRBJ1-5
clone size: -

CDR3 protein: CSVSNTGVGSPLHF
CDR3 DNA: TGCAGCGTATCCAACACAGGGGTGGGTTCACCCCTCCACTTT
V gene: TRBV29-1
D gene: TRBD1
J gene: TRBJ1-6
clone size: few

CDR3 protein: CASSAILDTQYF
CDR3 DNA: TGTGCCAGCAGCGCCATCCTAGATACGCAGTATTTT
V gene: TRBV3-1
D gene: -
J gene: TRBJ2-3
clone size: -

CDR3 protein: CASSPQVLTGANVLTF
CDR3 DNA: TGTGCCAGCAGCCCACAGGTCCTAACTGGGGCCAACGTCCTGACTTTC
V gene: TRBV7-2
D gene: -
J gene: TRBJ2-6
clone size: few

CDR3 protein: CASTGTGNNYGYTF
CDR3 DNA: TGTGCCAGCACTGGGACAGGGAATAACTATGGCTACACCTTC
V gene: TRBV9
D gene: TRBD1
J gene: TRBJ1-2
clone size: many

CDR3 protein: CASSVVSRSGEQFF
CDR3 DNA: TGTGCCAGCAGCGTAGTGAGCAGGTCAGGTGAGCAGTTCTTC
V gene: TRBV9
D gene: -
J gene: TRBJ2-1
clone size: -

CDR3 protein: CASSHGGPQYF
CDR3 DNA: TGTGCCAGCAGCCACGGGGGACCGCAGTATTTT
V gene: TRBV6-5
D gene: -
J gene: TRBJ2-3
clone size: few

CDR3 protein: CASSLFLTNTEAFF
CDR3 DNA: TGTGCCAGCAGCCTATTTCTTACAAACACTGAAGCTTTCTTT
V gene: TRBV7-2
D gene: -
J gene: TRBJ1-1
clone size: once

CDR3 protein: CASGRGTGGYEQYF
CDR3 DNA: TGTGCCAGCGGTCGAGGGACAGGGGGCTACGAGCAGTACTTC
V gene: TRBV12-3/TRBV12-4
D gene: TRBD1
J gene: TRBJ2-7
clone size: -

CDR3 protein: CASSPGGARQYF
CDR3 DNA: TGTGCCAGCAGCCCCGGGGGGGCCCGGCAGTATTTT
V gene: TRBV7-2
D gene: TRBD2
J gene: TRBJ2-3
clone size: many

CDR3 protein: CSARDRRNQPQHF
CDR3 DNA: TGCAGTGCTAGAGATCGGCGCAATCAGCCCCAGCATTTT
V gene: TRBV20-1
D gene: -
J gene: TRBJ1-5
clone size: -

CDR3 protein: CASSTQGPSSGNTIYF
CDR3 DNA: TGCGCCAGCAGTACACAGGGGCCGAGCTCTGGAAACACCATATATTTT
V gene: TRBV5-1
D gene: TRBD1
J gene: TRBJ1-3
clone size: -

CDR3 protein: CASTPDKFTGELFF
CDR3 DNA: TGTGCCAGCACCCCTGACAAATTCACCGGGGAGCTGTTTTTT
V gene: TRBV5-8
D gene: -
J gene: TRBJ2-2
clone size: few

CDR3 protein: CASSYGTGHGYTF
CDR3 DNA: TGTGCCAGCAGCTACGGGACAGGGCATGGCTACACCTTC
V gene: TRBV7-9
D gene: TRBD1
J gene: TRBJ1-2
clone size: -

CDR3 protein: CASSLEEGIGGYTF
CDR3 DNA: TGTGCCAGCAGTTTAGAAGAGGGGATCGGTGGCTACACCTTC
V gene: TRBV12-3/TRBV12-4
D gene: -
J gene: TRBJ1-2
clone size: -

CDR3 protein: CASSQDTSGALEQFF
CDR3 DNA: TGCGCCAGCAGCCAAGATACTAGCGGGGCCCTTGAGCAGTTCTTC
V gene: TRBV4-3
D gene: TRBD2
J gene: TRBJ2-1
clone size: -

CDR3 protein: CASSHNSGGRYEQFF
CDR3 DNA: TGCGCCAGCAGCCACAATAGCGGGGGGCGTTATGAGCAGTTCTTC
V gene: TRBV4-3
D gene: TRBD2
J gene: TRBJ2-1
clone size: -

CDR3 protein: CASSLFGTHTDTQYF
CDR3 DNA: TGTGCCAGCAGTTTATTCGGGACTCACACAGATACGCAGTATTTT
V gene: TRBV28
D gene: -
J gene: TRBJ2-3
clone size: -

CDR3 protein: CSGVGVTEAFF
CDR3 DNA: TGCAGCGGAGTAGGTGTCACTGAAGCTTTCTTT
V gene: TRBV29-1
D gene: -
J gene: TRBJ1-1
clone size: -

CDR3 protein: CSVGTGDTEAFF
CDR3 DNA: TGCAGCGTTGGGACAGGGGACACTGAAGCTTTCTTT
V gene: TRBV29-1
D gene: TRBD1
J gene: TRBJ1-1
clone size: many

CDR3 protein: CSASGGTDNYGYTF
CDR3 DNA: TGCAGTGCTAGTGGCGGGACAGATAACTATGGCTACACCTTC
V gene: TRBV20-1
D gene: TRBD1
J gene: TRBJ1-2
clone size: few

CDR3 protein: CSAPSGTGAGYTF
CDR3 DNA: TGCAGTGCTCCCTCGGGGACAGGGGCTGGCTACACCTTC
V gene: TRBV20-1
D gene: TRBD1
J gene: TRBJ1-2
clone size: few

CDR3 protein: CASTPGQGDTDTQYF
CDR3 DNA: TGTGCCAGCACCCCAGGACAGGGGGACACAGATACGCAGTATTTT
V gene: TRBV5-5
D gene: TRBD1
J gene: TRBJ2-3
clone size: few

CDR3 protein: CASSLFADGYTF
CDR3 DNA: TGTGCCAGCAGTTTATTTGCGGATGGCTACACCTTC
V gene: TRBV28
D gene: -
J gene: TRBJ1-2
clone size: many

CDR3 protein: CASSLFAGANNEQFF
CDR3 DNA: TGTGCCAGCAGTTTGTTTGCGGGGGCCAACAATGAGCAGTTCTTC
V gene: TRBV12-3/TRBV12-4
D gene: -
J gene: TRBJ2-1
clone size: -

CDR3 protein: CAISHPGQGCGYTF
CDR3 DNA: TGTGCCATCAGTCATCCGGGACAGGGTTGTGGCTACACCTTC
V gene: TRBV10-3
D gene: TRBD1
J gene: TRBJ1-2
clone size: -

CDR3 protein: CASSLTYGDNSYEQYF
CDR3 DNA: TGTGCCAGCAGCTTAACCTATGGGGACAACTCCTACGAGCAGTACTTC
V gene: TRBV7-9
D gene: -
J gene: TRBJ2-7
clone size: -

CDR3 protein: CASSLVRPARYSNQPQHF
CDR3 DNA: TGTGCCAGCAGCTTAGTTAGGCCAGCAAGATATAGCAATCAGCCCCAGCATTTT
V gene: TRBV7-8
D gene: -
J gene: TRBJ1-5
clone size: -

CDR3 protein: CASSEARNEQFF
CDR3 DNA: TGTGCCAGCAGTGAAGCCCGAAATGAGCAGTTCTTC
V gene: TRBV2
D gene: -
J gene: TRBJ2-1
clone size: few

CDR3 protein: CATARSYEQYF
CDR3 DNA: TGTGCCACCGCCAGATCCTACGAGCAGTACTTC
V gene: TRBV6-2/TRBV6-3
D gene: -
J gene: TRBJ2-7
clone size: many

CDR3 protein: CASSLADLAGALSTQYF
CDR3 DNA: TGTGCCAGCAGCTTAGCTGACCTAGCGGGGGCCCTCTCGACCCAGTACTTC
V gene: TRBV7-8
D gene: TRBD2
J gene: TRBJ2-5
clone size: few

CDR3 protein: CASRVGAEETQYF
CDR3 DNA: TGTGCCAGCAGGGTAGGGGCGGAGGAGACCCAGTACTTC
V gene: TRBV6-5
D gene: -
J gene: TRBJ2-5
clone size: -